This TCR beta chain was identified during a study of read filtering for tumor transcriptome and immune sequencing. Turning to the study itself: Under ten patients were R-ISS I, approximately 15 were R-ISS II, 7 were R-ISS III.

On this clonotype: What it binds is unknown.

This library used about 400 ng RNA and molecular barcoded adaptors spanning alpha/delta and beta/gamma chains. TCRdb re-derived calls from the reads in MiXCR, one entry per CDR3 protein. The repertoire holds 45,000 to 55,000 distinct CDR3 sequences, with approximately 18% as singletons. Points from the study as a whole: Without single-read clonotypes, shared clonotype proportions correlated more between IR-seq and RNA-seq. The sorted CD138-negative fraction was a mixed bone marrow immune population, not purified T cells.

This CDR3 region has 18 residues. Trimming cost V 1 base and J 5 bases; bases outside gene matches: 13. In germline, CDR1 is SEHNR, CDR2 FQNEAQ (reference sequence). Sequenced material: a population of CD138-negative cells sorted from bone marrow. The sequence derives from a donor older than 35 with multiple myeloma. This sequence joins TRBV7-9 and TRBJ2-1; TRBD2 agrees at 8 bases. CDR3 sequence: CASSLVAGSSGINNEQFF. The CDR3 DNA follows: TGTGCCAGCAGCTTAGTGGCAGGGAGTAGCGGGATCAACAATGAGCAGTTCTTC.